The T cell receptor (beta chain) under discussion was sequenced for a study of early T cells in non-severe SARS-CoV-2 infection. TCRdb independently ran MiXCR on the 5' RACE reads; one entry per CDR3 protein. The sample lists 95,000 to 150,000 distinct CDR3 sequences; just under 15% were seen once. V was pared by 0 bases and J by 7 bases, with 4 bases of the junction left unmatched. Germline CDR1 is SGHNT and CDR2 is YYREEE (reference sequence). CDR3 length: 15 residues. This TCR came from an adult who was a healthcare worker with PCR-confirmed SARS-CoV-2 infection or an uninfected control (not recorded which). Sequencing input: whole blood. V and J are TRBV5-4 and TRBJ1-6; 7 nucleotides align to TRBD1. In DNA form, the CDR3 reads TGTGCCAGCAGCTTGGGGGACAGTGTGAATTCACCCCTCCACTTT. Its protein is CASSLGDSVNSPLHF.